This T cell receptor (beta chain) originates from a study of early stage breast cancer tumors. Overall study findings and caveats: In about 90% of the 16 patients, blood comparison separated tumor from normal breast.

V gave up 0 bases and J gave up 5 bases, with 10 bases separating them. CDR1 is LNHNV, CDR2 YYDKDF, per germline (reference sequence). This CDR3 comprises 14 residues. Generated by immunoSEQ multiplex PCR, the TCRdb table keeps only in-frame clones and is missing some. The sample records 50,000 to 65,000 clones, about 90% being singletons. A remark on this clone: Its target is not known.

This TCR came from an older person with breast cancer. The V and J genes are TRBV15 and TRBJ1-1; tentatively, D is TRBD1 (5 bases). The sequenced sample consisted of blood. CDR3 amino acids: CATSRDRGETEAFF. As DNA, the CDR3 is TGTGCCACCAGCAGAGATCGGGGGGAGACTGAAGCTTTCTTT.